These T cell receptor beta chains were read from a single sample in a study of Ad26.COV2.S vaccination and SARS-CoV-2 variants. Using immunoSEQ multiplex PCR, the repertoire was profiled, and TCRdb retains in-frame clones only, with some absent. The data show approximately 97,000 clones, 80% seen once. The material was peripheral blood, obtained after recovery from COVID-19. These TCRs come from a human donor who had recovered from COVID-19. The CDR3 runs from the conserved cysteine through the conserved F or W. D genes are given only for firm matches. Expanded clones get a size class; other rows say once, few or many, or leave the size out.

clone size | D gene | J gene | V gene | CDR3 protein | CDR3 DNA
- | TRBD2 | TRBJ2-3 | TRBV6-2/TRBV6-3 | CASSRSGADLDTQYF | TGTGCCAGCAGTCGTAGCGGGGCGGACCTAGATACGCAGTATTTT
- | - | TRBJ1-5 | TRBV6-5 | CASNQDSSSNQPQHF | TGTGCCAGCAATCAGGACAGCTCTTCTAATCAGCCCCAGCATTTT
- | - | TRBJ2-3 | TRBV7-3 | CASSSMGGGTDTQYF | TGTGCCAGCAGCTCGATGGGCGGGGGCACAGATACGCAGTATTTT
- | - | TRBJ2-7 | TRBV3-1/TRBV3-2 | CASSPRHTAYEQYF | TGTGCCAGCAGCCCCCGACACACCGCCTACGAGCAGTACTTC
- | - | TRBJ2-1 | TRBV6-4 | CASSDGGSYYNEQFF | TGTGCCAGCAGTGACGGGGGTTCCTACTACAATGAGCAGTTCTTC
- | TRBD2 | TRBJ2-1 | TRBV11-3 | CASSLGLAGRDEQFF | TGTGCCAGCAGCTTAGGGCTAGCGGGGAGGGATGAGCAGTTCTTC
- | TRBD1 | TRBJ2-7 | TRBV5-1 | CASSLTGGGEQYF | TGCGCCAGCAGCTTAACAGGGGGCGGCGAGCAGTACTTC
- | TRBD1 | TRBJ2-7 | TRBV7-9 | CASSQTGTAYEQYF | TGTGCCAGCAGCCAGACAGGGACGGCGTACGAGCAGTACTTC
- | - | TRBJ2-7 | TRBV11-3 | CASSLESDYEQYF | TGTGCCAGCAGCTTAGAGTCTGACTACGAGCAGTACTTC
- | - | TRBJ2-3 | TRBV19 | CASSIDRRGTQYF | TGTGCCAGTAGTATAGATCGGCGGGGTACGCAGTATTTT
- | - | TRBJ1-4 | TRBV6-1 | CASSEARIMTRFNEKLFF | TGTGCCAGCAGTGAAGCGCGAATAATGACAAGGTTTAATGAAAAACTGTTTTTT
- | - | TRBJ1-2 | TRBV2 | CASLSDISYTF | TGTGCCAGCCTATCTGACATTAGCTACACCTTC
- | - | TRBJ2-1 | TRBV5-1 | CASSRENEQFF | TGCGCCAGCAGTAGAGAGAATGAGCAGTTCTTC
few | - | TRBJ1-5 | TRBV3-1/TRBV3-2 | CASSQQLNQPQHF | TGTGCCAGCAGCCAACAGTTGAATCAGCCCCAGCATTTT
few | - | TRBJ1-5 | TRBV10-2 | CASSESRGSQPQHF | TGCGCCAGCAGTGAGTCGAGGGGGAGTCAGCCCCAGCATTTT
- | - | TRBJ1-1 | TRBV2 | CASLLQVNTEAFF | TGTGCCAGCCTTCTCCAGGTGAACACTGAAGCTTTCTTT
- | - | TRBJ2-3 | TRBV18 | CASSPQGPAGADTQYF | TGTGCCAGCTCACCCCAAGGCCCAGCAGGTGCAGATACGCAGTATTTT
few | - | TRBJ2-7 | TRBV30 | CAWSVNRDYEQYF | TGTGCCTGGAGTGTAAACAGGGACTACGAGCAGTACTTC
- | TRBD1 | TRBJ1-1 | TRBV7-6 | CASSLGIQQGRSEAFF | TGTGCCAGCAGCTTAGGGATACAACAGGGGAGGTCTGAAGCTTTCTTT
- | - | TRBJ1-1 | TRBV3-1/TRBV3-2 | CASSQQQGYTEAFF | TGTGCCAGCAGCCAACAACAGGGTTACACTGAAGCTTTCTTT
- | - | TRBJ1-1 | TRBV7-9 | CASSLLKGGTEAFF | TGTGCCAGCAGCCTTCTAAAGGGGGGCACTGAAGCTTTCTTT
- | - | TRBJ1-5 | TRBV3-1/TRBV3-2 | CASSWTPGANQPQHF | TGTGCCAGCAGTTGGACCCCAGGGGCCAATCAGCCCCAGCATTTT
- | - | TRBJ2-3 | TRBV12-5 | CASARERDTQYF | TGTGCTAGTGCGAGGGAGAGAGATACGCAGTATTTT
- | TRBD1 | TRBJ2-5 | TRBV6-2/TRBV6-3 | CASSYGGQGLEGTQYF | TGTGCCAGCAGTTACGGGGGACAGGGGTTGGAGGGGACCCAGTACTTC
- | TRBD1 | TRBJ1-5 | TRBV28 | CASRGTVGFYSNQPQHF | TGTGCCAGCAGGGGGACAGTGGGATTTTATAGCAATCAGCCCCAGCATTTT
- | TRBD1 | TRBJ1-6 | TRBV3-1/TRBV3-2 | CASSRQGLSPLHF | TGTGCCAGCAGTAGACAGGGTTTATCACCCCTCCACTTT
- | - | TRBJ1-6 | TRBV5-4 | CASSLAGQSSPLHF | TGTGCCAGCAGCTTGGCGGGGCAGAGCTCACCCCTCCACTTT
- | - | TRBJ1-3 | TRBV30 | CAWNPSRQSSGNTIYF | TGTGCCTGGAACCCCTCGCGACAGTCCTCTGGAAACACCATATATTTT
- | - | TRBJ1-3 | TRBV2 | CASWGGLFSGNTIYF | TGTGCCTCCTGGGGGGGGCTCTTCTCTGGAAACACCATATATTTT
- | - | TRBJ2-5 | TRBV20-1 | CSASPPNKRTQYF | TGCAGTGCTAGTCCCCCGAACAAGAGGACCCAGTACTTC
- | TRBD1 | TRBJ2-4 | TRBV12-3/TRBV12-4 | CATTGTGKNIQYF | TGTGCCACGACCGGGACAGGAAAAAACATTCAGTACTTC
- | - | TRBJ1-3 | TRBV9 | CASSQTSGNTIYF | TGTGCCAGCTCGCAAACCTCTGGAAACACCATATATTTT
- | - | TRBJ1-4 | TRBV29-1 | CSVEGAGSGPNEKLFF | TGCAGCGTTGAAGGGGCAGGGTCGGGCCCTAATGAAAAACTGTTTTTT
- | - | TRBJ2-2 | TRBV3-1/TRBV3-2 | CASSQDNGPPHTGELFF | TGTGCCAGCAGCCAAGATAATGGTCCACCTCACACCGGGGAGCTGTTTTTT
once | - | TRBJ1-2 | TRBV19 | CASTRTVPNYGYTF | TGTGCCAGTACGAGGACAGTACCTAACTATGGCTACACCTTC
- | TRBD2 | TRBJ2-5 | TRBV27 | CASSASGTSGVGTQYF | TGTGCCAGCAGTGCCTCCGGGACTAGCGGGGTTGGGACCCAGTACTTC
- | TRBD2 | TRBJ2-7 | TRBV5-5 | CASSVAGGYYEQYF | TGTGCCAGCAGCGTAGCGGGGGGGTACTACGAGCAGTACTTC
- | TRBD1 | TRBJ2-7 | TRBV28 | CASSLSGQSYEQYF | TGTGCCAGCAGTTTATCGGGACAGTCTTACGAGCAGTACTTC
- | - | TRBJ1-6 | TRBV5-1 | CASSPTQPSDSPLHF | TGCGCCAGCAGCCCCACTCAACCAAGCGATTCACCCCTCCACTTT